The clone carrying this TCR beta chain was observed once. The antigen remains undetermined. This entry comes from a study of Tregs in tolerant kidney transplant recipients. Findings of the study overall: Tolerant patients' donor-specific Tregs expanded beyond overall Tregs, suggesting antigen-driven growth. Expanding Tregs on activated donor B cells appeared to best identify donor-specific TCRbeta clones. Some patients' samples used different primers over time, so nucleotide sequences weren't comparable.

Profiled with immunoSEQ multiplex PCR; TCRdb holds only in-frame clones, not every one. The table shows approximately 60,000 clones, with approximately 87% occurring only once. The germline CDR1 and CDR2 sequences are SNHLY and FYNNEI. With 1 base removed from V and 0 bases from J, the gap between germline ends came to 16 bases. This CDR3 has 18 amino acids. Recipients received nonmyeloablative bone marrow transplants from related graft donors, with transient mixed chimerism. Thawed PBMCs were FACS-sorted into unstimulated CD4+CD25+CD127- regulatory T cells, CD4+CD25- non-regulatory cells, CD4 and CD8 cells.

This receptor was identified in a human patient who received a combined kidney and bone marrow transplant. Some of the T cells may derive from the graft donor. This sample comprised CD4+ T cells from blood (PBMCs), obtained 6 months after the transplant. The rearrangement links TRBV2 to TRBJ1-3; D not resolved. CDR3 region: CASSEVTLRGISGNTIYF. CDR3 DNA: TGTGCCAGCAGTGAAGTTACGTTGCGGGGAATCTCTGGAAACACCATATATTTT.